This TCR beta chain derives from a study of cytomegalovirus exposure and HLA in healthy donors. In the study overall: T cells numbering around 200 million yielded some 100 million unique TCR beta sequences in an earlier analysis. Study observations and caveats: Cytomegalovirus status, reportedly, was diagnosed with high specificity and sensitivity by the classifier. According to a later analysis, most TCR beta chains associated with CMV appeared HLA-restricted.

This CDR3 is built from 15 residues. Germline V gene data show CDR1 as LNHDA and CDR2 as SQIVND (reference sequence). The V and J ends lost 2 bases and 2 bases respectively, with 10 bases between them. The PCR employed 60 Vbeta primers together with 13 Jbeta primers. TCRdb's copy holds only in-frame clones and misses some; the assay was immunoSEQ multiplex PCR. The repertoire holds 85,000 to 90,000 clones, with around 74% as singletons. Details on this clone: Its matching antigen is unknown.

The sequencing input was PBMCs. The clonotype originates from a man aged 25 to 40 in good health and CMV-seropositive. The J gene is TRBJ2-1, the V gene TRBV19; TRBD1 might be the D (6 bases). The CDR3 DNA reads TGTGCCAGTAGTATATTCGGGACAACCTACAATGAGCAGTTCTTC. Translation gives CASSIFGTTYNEQFF.